Described below is a single TCR beta chain sequence and its context. Antigen unknown. The sample originates from a study of cytomegalovirus exposure and HLA in healthy donors. Findings of the study overall: After further analysis at a later stage, 16,951 TCR beta sequences were associated with HLA alleles at 0.05 false discovery rate. Reportedly, cytomegalovirus status was diagnosed with high sensitivity and specificity.

The PCR ran on 60 Vbeta and 13 Jbeta primers. TCRdb's table, derived via immunoSEQ multiplex PCR, lists solely in-frame clones and lacks some. Among approximately 110,000 clones listed, 70% to 85% were seen once. The CDR3 sequence is 14 residues long. The germline CDR1 and CDR2 sequences are SGHRS and YFSETQ. Trimming stripped 10 bases from V and 0 bases from J, with 17 bases between. The receptor's source is a human donor in good health. V is TRBV5-1 and J is TRBJ2-7; D may be TRBD1 (6 bases). The sample was PBMCs. The DNA of the CDR3 is TGCGCCGGAACCCTCGGGACACCCTCCTACGAGCAGTACTTC. Translated: CAGTLGTPSYEQYF.